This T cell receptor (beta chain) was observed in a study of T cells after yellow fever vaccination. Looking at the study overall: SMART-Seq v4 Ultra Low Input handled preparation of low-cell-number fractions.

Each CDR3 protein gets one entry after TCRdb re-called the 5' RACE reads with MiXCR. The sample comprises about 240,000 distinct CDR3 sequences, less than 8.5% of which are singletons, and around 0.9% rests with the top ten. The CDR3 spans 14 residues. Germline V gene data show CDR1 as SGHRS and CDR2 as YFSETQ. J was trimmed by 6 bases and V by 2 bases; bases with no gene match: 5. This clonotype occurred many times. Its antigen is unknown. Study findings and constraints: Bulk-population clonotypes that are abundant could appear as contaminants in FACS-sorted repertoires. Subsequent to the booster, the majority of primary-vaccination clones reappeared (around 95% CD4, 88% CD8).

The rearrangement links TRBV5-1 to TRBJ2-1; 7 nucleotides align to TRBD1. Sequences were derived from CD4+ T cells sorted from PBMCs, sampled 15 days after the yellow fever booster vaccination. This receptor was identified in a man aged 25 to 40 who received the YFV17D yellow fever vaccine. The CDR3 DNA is TGCGCCAGCAGCTTTACGACAGGGACCAATGAGCAGTTCTTC. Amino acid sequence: CASSFTTGTNEQFF.